A selection of T cell receptor beta chains follows, all from one sample in a study of T-cell memory formation after mild COVID-19. TCRdb reanalysed the 5' RACE reads using MiXCR and keeps one entry per CDR3 protein. This table has some 120,000 distinct CDR3 sequences, over 15% appearing once. Material for sequencing was PBMCs or a T cell subset sorted from them (not recorded which). The receptors shown here come from a man aged 18 to 29 who had mild COVID-19 (a few samples of this study predate the infection). Cell type and time point are not known. Both conserved end residues are trimmed from each CDR3. Size is stated for part of the rows, as once, few or many counts, or as a class when the clone is expanded.

cdr3_aa clone_size j_call v_call
ASSLGIPGQGAETQY NA TRBJ2-5 TRBV5-6
ASSRNQPQH few TRBJ1-5 TRBV5-4
ASRVAGGNTGELF NA TRBJ2-2 TRBV7-8
ASSPGRGGNQPQH few TRBJ1-5 TRBV4-1
ASSQGLTGLLTQY NA TRBJ2-7 TRBV4-2
ASSDRANTGELF NA TRBJ2-2 TRBV25-1
ASHSGGGSNTQY NA TRBJ2-3 TRBV5-6
ASSFGTGPGETQY NA TRBJ2-5 TRBV7-6
SVGQGASQPQH NA TRBJ1-5 TRBV29-1
ASSLAGQTGEQY NA TRBJ2-7 TRBV5-1
ASSPRGRLMKNCF NA TRBJ1-4 TRBV18
ASSLTGDPYEQY NA TRBJ2-7 TRBV5-1
SPSWAHEQF few TRBJ2-1 TRBV29-1
ATSESGTGPDTQY few TRBJ2-3 TRBV24-1
ASSQDPTVTDTQY NA TRBJ2-3 TRBV4-3
ASGHDQQTEAF few TRBJ1-1 TRBV7-3
ASSQGGTGSNQPQH NA TRBJ1-5 TRBV3-1
ASSYSAGQGDTQY few TRBJ2-3 TRBV6-6
ASSLGVEEQF many TRBJ2-1 TRBV11-2
ASTRETYNSPLH few TRBJ1-6 TRBV6-2/TRBV6-3
ATSAGLANDYNEQF NA TRBJ2-1 TRBV24-1
ATSRGAASHEQF NA TRBJ2-1 TRBV15
ASSQGKFLVAKQF NA TRBJ2-1 TRBV3-1
ASSPGAPNSPLH NA TRBJ1-6 TRBV4-2
ASSLGSGGTDTQY NA TRBJ2-3 TRBV7-7
ASITTGDSDTQY few TRBJ2-3 TRBV28
ASSYSPSSLWLYGYT NA TRBJ1-2 TRBV6-5
ASSLQVPTLYGYT NA TRBJ1-2 TRBV4-3
SVGVRGQPQH few TRBJ1-5 TRBV29-1
SARGQLADQETQY many TRBJ2-5 TRBV20-1
SARVDLREQY few TRBJ2-7 TRBV20-1
ASSLGGNQETQY many TRBJ2-5 TRBV5-5
ASSPWNSGANVLT NA TRBJ2-6 TRBV27
ASSQLQGYYGYT NA TRBJ1-2 TRBV4-3
ASSPRQGGTGELF few TRBJ2-2 TRBV11-1
ASSPSEGAGNQPQH NA TRBJ1-5 TRBV12-3/TRBV12-4
ASSPTGHLTTDTQY few TRBJ2-3 TRBV7-7
ASTWDSNSPLH few TRBJ1-6 TRBV14
ASTSGTGGTEAF NA TRBJ1-1 TRBV12-3/TRBV12-4
ASSQSYREAGNNEQF NA TRBJ2-1 TRBV4-3
ASSIERRTEAF few TRBJ1-1 TRBV19
ASSPKGQGGTEAF few TRBJ1-1 TRBV7-9
ASIVTENTGELF few TRBJ2-2 TRBV7-9
ASSPREGGIETQY few TRBJ2-5 TRBV5-1
SPRGNTGELF few TRBJ2-2 TRBV20-1
ASSTGDSLGPQH few TRBJ1-5 TRBV5-6
ASRETGTGVNEQF many TRBJ2-1 TRBV5-1
ASSQERGRSGLAVTGELF NA TRBJ2-2 TRBV4-3
ASSLMAGAQETQY once TRBJ2-5 TRBV7-9
ASSWGGIAKNIQY few TRBJ2-4 TRBV7-2
ASKPSSGGYTGELF NA TRBJ2-2 TRBV5-1
ASSQDSTSGREQY NA TRBJ2-7 TRBV3-1
ASSRRDDEQY NA TRBJ2-7 TRBV7-2
ASSRTTGDGYT few TRBJ1-2 TRBV7-2
ASSLEEGYEQY few TRBJ2-7 TRBV7-6
ASSRQGNNEQF NA TRBJ2-1 TRBV7-2
ASSWEGGYEQY many TRBJ2-7 TRBV12-3/TRBV12-4
ASSQGYSSYNSPLH NA TRBJ1-6 TRBV4-3
ASSPTSGGPKQF few TRBJ2-1 TRBV7-2